This record concerns one TCR beta chain sequence. Its antigen is not identified. This entry is derived from a study of cytomegalovirus exposure and HLA in healthy donors. Germline V gene data show CDR1 as SGHAT and CDR2 as FQDESV (reference sequence). The V segment lost 4 bases and the J segment 5 bases; nucleotides outside the gene matches: 9. This CDR3 is built from 16 residues. General study results and limits: In an earlier analysis, about 87% or about 30%: the productive usage of most TCR beta V segments. A reported reduction in N-insertions relative to the approximately 670-donor mean was seen in an Asian-associated ancestry cluster in a later analysis.

Primers included in the PCR were 60 Vbeta and 13 Jbeta primers. TCRdb's copy holds only in-frame clones and misses some; the assay was immunoSEQ multiplex PCR. The profile shows 100,000 to 150,000 clones, roughly 82% of them singletons. Healthy donors of bone marrow made up the group. The origin of this receptor is a woman aged 60-75 years in good health and CMV-seropositive. Sequenced sample: PBMCs. This chain uses TRBV11-1 with TRBJ1-1; 11 positions agree with TRBD1. CDR3 protein: CASSSVEGTGGTEAFF. The CDR3 DNA sequence: TGTGCCAGCAGCTCCGTAGAGGGGACAGGGGGGACTGAAGCTTTCTTT.